This TCR beta chain was observed in a study of T cell responses to AZD1222 COVID-19 vaccine. In the study overall: Second-dose recipients at about 4 or about 12 weeks were treated as one pooled group. Whole-study findings and limits: After the peak T cell response, and only then, were repertoires sampled. Among spike-specific TCRs, nearly half reportedly target unmutated variant regions.

Assay: immunoSEQ multiplex PCR; the TCRdb copy retains only in-frame clones and omits some. The table shows some 130,000 clones, with roughly 93% occurring only once. Between the trimmed V and J ends, which lost 0 bases and 4 bases, there was a span of 11 bases. Germline loops: CDR1 LNHNV, CDR2 YYDKDF (reference sequence). The CDR3 consists of 15 residues. About this clone: Its specificity is unknown.

Sample: peripheral blood, taken on day 0 of AZD1222 vaccination. This clonotype originated in an adult in good health. The V gene is TRBV15, the J gene TRBJ2-3; D is ambiguous. Here the CDR3 reads CATSRDRPTADTQYF. As DNA, the CDR3 is TGTGCCACCAGCAGAGATAGGCCTACAGCAGATACGCAGTATTTT.